This TCR beta chain was sequenced in a study of T cells in localized non-small cell lung cancer. Regarding the study as a whole: There were a median around 53 of the top 100 tumor clones appearing in adjacent lung. Multi-region tumor sequencing was not done, so intratumor heterogeneity could not be excluded. Clonality peaked in uninvolved adjacent lung rather than tumor.

TCRdb's table, derived via immunoSEQ multiplex PCR, lists solely in-frame clones and lacks some. The sample consists of about 1,700 clones, roughly 21% of them appearing once. This clone was seen a handful of times. Antigen unknown. V was shortened by 0 bases and J by 4 bases, with 15 bases between the two germline ends. This CDR3 is 16 amino acids long. Germline V gene lookup returns CDR1 MNHNS and CDR2 SASEGT. This TCR derives from a woman aged 40-69 years with stage I lung adenocarcinoma. Specimen: normal lung tissue next to the tumor, collected before any cancer treatment. This chain connects TRBV6-1 to TRBJ1-2, with D maybe TRBD1 (5 bases). The CDR3, as DNA: TGTGCCAGCAGTGAAGCAGTCGTAGGGGCGGGCTATGGCTACACCTTC. Translating gives CASSEAVVGAGYGYTF.